Listed below are T cell receptor beta chains from one sample, sequenced in a study of T-cell reconstitution after alpha-beta-depleted transplantation in children. TCRdb redid the calling of the PCR reads with MiXCR, one entry per CDR3 protein. The sample holds almost 250,000 distinct CDR3 sequences, about 23% seen once. This specimen consisted of PBMCs, obtained before TCRalphabeta/CD19-depleted stem cell transplant. These receptors were taken from a girl aged 2-15 years with Fanconi anemia, due to receive a stem cell transplant. The CDR3 runs from the conserved cysteine through the conserved F or W. Fields, in order: J gene, D gene, clone size, V gene, CDR3 protein, CDR3 DNA. D genes are given only for firm matches. The size field is filled for only some rows; it gives once, few, many or a size class.

j_call: TRBJ2-2
d_call: TRBD2
clone_size: NA
v_call: TRBV20-1
cdr3_aa: CSASLAGSGELFF
cdr3_nt: TGCAGTGCTAGCCTAGCGGGTTCCGGGGAGCTGTTTTTT

j_call: TRBJ2-2
d_call: NA
clone_size: many
v_call: TRBV12-3/TRBV12-4
cdr3_aa: CASSGGELFF
cdr3_nt: TGTGCCAGCAGTGGAGGGGAGCTGTTTTTT

j_call: TRBJ2-2
d_call: NA
clone_size: many
v_call: TRBV7-2
cdr3_aa: CASSLMVGNTGELFF
cdr3_nt: TGTGCCAGCAGCTTAATGGTGGGGAACACCGGGGAGCTGTTTTTT

j_call: TRBJ1-2
d_call: NA
clone_size: once
v_call: TRBV29-1
cdr3_aa: CSVEGLDPGPQANYGYTF
cdr3_nt: TGCAGCGTTGAAGGGTTAGATCCGGGACCTCAAGCTAACTATGGCTACACCTTC

j_call: TRBJ1-1
d_call: NA
clone_size: NA
v_call: TRBV29-1
cdr3_aa: CSVRRDTEAFF
cdr3_nt: TGCAGCGTTCGCCGGGACACTGAAGCTTTCTTT

j_call: TRBJ2-1
d_call: TRBD2
clone_size: many
v_call: TRBV5-1
cdr3_aa: CASSLPLAGGSYNEQFF
cdr3_nt: TGCGCCAGCAGCTTGCCACTAGCGGGAGGCTCCTACAATGAGCAGTTCTTC

j_call: TRBJ2-3
d_call: NA
clone_size: many
v_call: TRBV29-1
cdr3_aa: CSELEGTDTQYF
cdr3_nt: TGCAGCGAACTAGAGGGTACAGATACGCAGTATTTT

j_call: TRBJ2-5
d_call: TRBD2
clone_size: many
v_call: TRBV20-1
cdr3_aa: CSAAEALAGGGTQYF
cdr3_nt: TGCAGTGCTGCCGAAGCCCTAGCGGGAGGGGGGACCCAGTACTTC

j_call: TRBJ2-7
d_call: NA
clone_size: NA
v_call: TRBV28
cdr3_aa: CASSLQYEQYF
cdr3_nt: TGTGCCAGCAGTTTGCAGTACGAGCAGTACTTC

j_call: TRBJ2-1
d_call: NA
clone_size: few
v_call: TRBV7-9
cdr3_aa: CASSLVGGPTYNEQFF
cdr3_nt: TGTGCCAGCAGCTTAGTGGGGGGGCCAACCTACAATGAGCAGTTCTTC

j_call: TRBJ1-5
d_call: TRBD1
clone_size: NA
v_call: TRBV7-9
cdr3_aa: CASSLGQGGQPQHF
cdr3_nt: TGTGCCAGCAGCCTCGGACAGGGAGGTCAGCCCCAGCATTTT

j_call: TRBJ2-7
d_call: TRBD2
clone_size: many
v_call: TRBV9
cdr3_aa: CASSLGLAGGHEQYF
cdr3_nt: TGTGCCAGCAGCTTGGGACTAGCGGGAGGCCACGAGCAGTACTTC

j_call: TRBJ2-1
d_call: TRBD1
clone_size: NA
v_call: TRBV29-1
cdr3_aa: CSVKQGSSYNEQFF
cdr3_nt: TGCAGCGTAAAACAGGGGAGCTCCTACAATGAGCAGTTCTTC

j_call: TRBJ2-7
d_call: NA
clone_size: NA
v_call: TRBV7-2
cdr3_aa: CASSPWTGAYEQYF
cdr3_nt: TGTGCCAGCAGCCCCTGGACGGGTGCCTACGAGCAGTACTTC

j_call: TRBJ2-7
d_call: NA
clone_size: NA
v_call: TRBV5-1
cdr3_aa: CASKGETYEQYF
cdr3_nt: TGCGCCAGCAAGGGGGAGACCTACGAGCAGTACTTC

j_call: TRBJ2-7
d_call: NA
clone_size: NA
v_call: TRBV6-5
cdr3_aa: CASSSRLGAHYEQYF
cdr3_nt: TGTGCCAGCAGTTCCCGACTAGGAGCCCACTACGAGCAGTACTTC

j_call: TRBJ2-4
d_call: NA
clone_size: many
v_call: TRBV20-1
cdr3_aa: CSGVLRVGYDIQYF
cdr3_nt: TGCAGTGGGGTTCTCAGGGTTGGATATGACATTCAGTACTTC

j_call: TRBJ2-1
d_call: NA
clone_size: NA
v_call: TRBV4-1
cdr3_aa: CASSQAHIYYNEQFF
cdr3_nt: TGCGCCAGCAGCCAAGCTCACATATACTACAATGAGCAGTTCTTC

j_call: TRBJ2-5
d_call: NA
clone_size: many
v_call: TRBV29-1
cdr3_aa: CSVGDALQTQYF
cdr3_nt: TGCAGCGTTGGGGACGCTCTACAGACCCAGTACTTC

j_call: TRBJ2-5
d_call: TRBD2
clone_size: NA
v_call: TRBV20-1
cdr3_aa: CSAPPAGGGQETQYF
cdr3_nt: TGCAGTGCCCCCCCAGCGGGAGGGGGACAAGAGACCCAGTACTTC

j_call: TRBJ2-1
d_call: NA
clone_size: NA
v_call: TRBV20-1
cdr3_aa: CSARDGETYNEQFF
cdr3_nt: TGCAGTGCTAGAGACGGGGAGACCTACAATGAGCAGTTCTTC

j_call: TRBJ2-3
d_call: NA
clone_size: few
v_call: TRBV18
cdr3_aa: CASSPPAGTRDTQYF
cdr3_nt: TGTGCCAGCTCACCACCGGCGGGTACAAGAGATACGCAGTATTTT